Each of the 7 T cell receptor beta chains below was sequenced from the same sample in a study of regulatory T cells. Notes on the study in general: Hydrophobic residues at CDR3 positions 6 and 7 were enriched in conventional CD4+ T cells of CD3G-deficient patients.

No antigen has been identified for these receptors. Amplification used 52 TRBV primers and 13 TRBJ primers. Assay: immunoSEQ multiplex PCR; the TCRdb copy retains only in-frame clones and omits some. The table has roughly 30,000 clones, about 90% seen once; the top ten hold less than 2%. The sample taken for sequencing was conventional CD4+ T cells sorted from blood. The receptor source for this set is a person aged 18-35 years with CD3G deficiency.

The V call is TRBV5-6, the J call TRBJ2-1; 9 positions agree with TRBD1. Germline V gives CDR1 SGHDT, CDR2 YYEEEE. Trimming removed 4 bases from V and 2 bases from J; junction bases left unmatched: 10. This CDR3 has 17 amino acids. As DNA, the CDR3 is TGTGCCAGCAGCCCGCCCTCCGGGACAGGGACCTACAATGAGCAGTTCTTC. It codes for CASSPPSGTGTYNEQFF.

This rearrangement joins TRBV6-1 to TRBJ1-2; D gene ambiguous. The CDR3 sequence is 13 residues long. Germline V gene data show CDR1 as MNHNS and CDR2 as SASEGT. V lost 5 bases and J 6 bases, leaving 13 bases between the germline ends. The CDR3 sequence is CASSIDPENGYTF. CDR3 sequence (DNA): TGTGCCAGCAGTATAGATCCAGAGAATGGCTACACCTTC.

This clone was picked up one time. The rearrangement uses TRBV6-5 and TRBJ2-1; D might be TRBD1 (5 bases). V was pared by 2 bases and J by 8 bases, with 19 bases between. The CDR3 totals 16 residues. CDR1 is MNHEY and CDR2 is SVGAGI in the germline V gene. CDR3: CASSYKGPRGVDEQFF. The CDR3, as DNA: TGTGCCAGCAGTTACAAAGGGCCTAGGGGCGTCGATGAGCAGTTCTTC.

This chain connects TRBV30 to TRBJ2-3; 9 nucleotides match TRBD1. This CDR3 is 16 amino acids long. The trim removed 0 bases at V and 1 base at J, leaving 5 bases unmatched. Germline V CDR1 and CDR2: GTSNPN, SVGIG (reference sequence). The CDR3 DNA is TGTGCCTGGAGTGTCAAGCGGACAGGGGGCACAGATACGCAGTATTTT. Translating gives CAWSVKRTGGTDTQYF.

This clone was detected only once. J is TRBJ1-1 and V is TRBV19; the match to TRBD1 covers 9 bases. After removal of 4 bases from V and 4 bases from J, the junction contained 4 bases not matched to a gene. Germline V gene lookup returns CDR1 LNHDA and CDR2 SQIVND (reference sequence). The length of the CDR3 is 14 residues. The CDR3 loop reads CASSTGQGSTEAFF. The CDR3 DNA follows: TGTGCCAGTAGTACCGGACAGGGGTCCACTGAAGCTTTCTTT.

The V gene is TRBV5-1, the J gene TRBJ2-2, with TRBD1 matching 8 bases. Germline CDR1 is SGHRS and CDR2 is YFSETQ. The CDR3 runs to 16 residues. J was trimmed by 6 bases and V by 5 bases; bases with no gene match: 12. The CDR3 coding sequence is TGCGCCAGCAGTCCCACCGGGCAGGGGGCCGCCGGGGAGCTGTTTTTT. Amino acid sequence: CASSPTGQGAAGELFF.

V is TRBV6-1 and J is TRBJ2-6, with D possibly TRBD1 on 5 matching bases. CDR1 and CDR2 (germline): MNHNS, SASEGT. V was clipped by 4 bases and J by 4 bases, with 14 bases between them. The CDR3 spans 16 residues. The CDR3 nucleotides read TGTGCCAGCAGTGGGGGCCCCTACGCGGGGGCCAACGTCCTGACTTTC. Translation gives CASSGGPYAGANVLTF.